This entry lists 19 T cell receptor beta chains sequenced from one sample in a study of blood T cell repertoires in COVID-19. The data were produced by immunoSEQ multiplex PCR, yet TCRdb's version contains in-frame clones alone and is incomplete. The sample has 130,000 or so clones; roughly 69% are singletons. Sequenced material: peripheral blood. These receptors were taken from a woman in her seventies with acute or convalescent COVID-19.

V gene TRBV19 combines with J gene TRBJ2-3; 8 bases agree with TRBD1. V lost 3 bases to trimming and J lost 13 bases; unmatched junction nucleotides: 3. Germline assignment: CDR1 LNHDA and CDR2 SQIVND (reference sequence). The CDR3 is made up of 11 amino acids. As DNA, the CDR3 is TGTGCCAGTAGTATCCGGGACAGGAAGTATTTT. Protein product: CASSIRDRKYF.

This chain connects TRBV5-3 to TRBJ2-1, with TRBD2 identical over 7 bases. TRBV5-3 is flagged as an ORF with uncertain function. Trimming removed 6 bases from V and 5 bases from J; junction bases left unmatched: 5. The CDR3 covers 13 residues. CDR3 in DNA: TGTGCCAGAAAGGGGAGGGAAAACAATGAGCAGTTCTTC. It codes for CARKGRENNEQFF.

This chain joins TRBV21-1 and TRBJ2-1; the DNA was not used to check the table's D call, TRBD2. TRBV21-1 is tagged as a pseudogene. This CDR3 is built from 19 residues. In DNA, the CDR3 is TGTGCCAGCAGCAAAGAAGAGGGTGGCGGGACTAGCGGGATAGGGGAGCAGTTCTTC. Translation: CASSKEEGGGTSGIGEQFF.

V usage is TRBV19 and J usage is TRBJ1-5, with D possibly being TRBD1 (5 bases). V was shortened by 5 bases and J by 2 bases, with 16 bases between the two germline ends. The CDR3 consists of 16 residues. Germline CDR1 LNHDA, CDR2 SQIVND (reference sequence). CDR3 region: CASSPLGGMGNQPQHF. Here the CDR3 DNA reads TGTGCCAGTAGTCCCCTCGGGGGAATGGGCAATCAGCCCCAGCATTTT.

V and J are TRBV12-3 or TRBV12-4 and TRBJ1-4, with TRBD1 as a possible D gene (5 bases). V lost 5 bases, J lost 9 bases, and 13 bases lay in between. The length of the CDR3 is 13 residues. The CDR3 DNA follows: TGTGCCAGCAGTGCGGGGACGGAGAAAAAACTGTTTTTT. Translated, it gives CASSAGTEKKLFF.

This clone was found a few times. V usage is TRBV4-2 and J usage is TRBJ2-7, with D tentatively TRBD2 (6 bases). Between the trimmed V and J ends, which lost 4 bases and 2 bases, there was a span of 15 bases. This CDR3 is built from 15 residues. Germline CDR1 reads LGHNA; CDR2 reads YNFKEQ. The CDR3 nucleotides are TGTGCCAGCAGCCTTACCGGGACTGGAGCCTACGAGCAGTACTTC. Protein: CASSLTGTGAYEQYF.

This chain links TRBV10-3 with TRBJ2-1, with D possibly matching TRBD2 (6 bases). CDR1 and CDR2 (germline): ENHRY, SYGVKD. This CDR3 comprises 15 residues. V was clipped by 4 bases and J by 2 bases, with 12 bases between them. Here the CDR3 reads CAISVRDSAYNEQFF. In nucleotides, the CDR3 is TGTGCCATCAGTGTCCGGGACTCGGCCTACAATGAGCAGTTCTTC.

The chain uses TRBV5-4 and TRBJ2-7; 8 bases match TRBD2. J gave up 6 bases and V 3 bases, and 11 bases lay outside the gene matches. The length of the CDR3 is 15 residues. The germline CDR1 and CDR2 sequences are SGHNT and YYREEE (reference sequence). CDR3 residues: CASSSKRGQLSEQYF. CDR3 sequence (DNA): TGTGCCAGCAGCTCCAAGCGGGGGCAACTTAGCGAGCAGTACTTC.

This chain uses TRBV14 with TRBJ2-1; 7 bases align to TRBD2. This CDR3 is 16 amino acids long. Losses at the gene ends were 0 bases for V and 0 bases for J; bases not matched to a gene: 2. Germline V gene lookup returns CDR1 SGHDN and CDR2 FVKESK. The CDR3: CASSQDGGSSYNEQFF. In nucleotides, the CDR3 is TGTGCCAGCAGCCAAGACGGCGGGAGCTCCTACAATGAGCAGTTCTTC.

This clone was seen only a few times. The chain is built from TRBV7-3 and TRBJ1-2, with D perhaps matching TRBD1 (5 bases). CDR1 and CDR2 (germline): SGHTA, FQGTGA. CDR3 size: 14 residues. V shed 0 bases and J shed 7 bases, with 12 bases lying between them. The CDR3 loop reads CASSLTWQGGGYTF. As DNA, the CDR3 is TGTGCCAGCAGCTTAACGTGGCAGGGCGGTGGCTACACCTTC.

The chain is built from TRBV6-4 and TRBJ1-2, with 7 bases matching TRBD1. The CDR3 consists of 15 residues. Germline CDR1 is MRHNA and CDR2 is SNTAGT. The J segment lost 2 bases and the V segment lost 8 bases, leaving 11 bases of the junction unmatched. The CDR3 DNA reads TGTGCCAGCCGAGACAGGGCGGATTCCAACTATGGCTACACCTTC. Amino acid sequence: CASRDRADSNYGYTF.

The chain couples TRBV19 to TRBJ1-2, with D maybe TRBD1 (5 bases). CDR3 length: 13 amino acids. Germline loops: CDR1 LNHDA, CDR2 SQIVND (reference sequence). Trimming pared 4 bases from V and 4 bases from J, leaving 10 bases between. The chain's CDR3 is CASSNRQLYGYTF. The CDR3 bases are TGTGCCAGTAGTAATCGACAGCTCTATGGCTACACCTTC.

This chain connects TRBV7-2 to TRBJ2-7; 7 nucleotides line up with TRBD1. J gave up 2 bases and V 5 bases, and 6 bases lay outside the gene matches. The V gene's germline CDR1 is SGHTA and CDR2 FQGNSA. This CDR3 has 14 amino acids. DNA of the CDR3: TGTGCCAGCAGCCCCCGGACAGGACCCTACGAGCAGTACTTC. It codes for CASSPRTGPYEQYF. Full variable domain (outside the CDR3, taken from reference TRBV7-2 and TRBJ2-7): GAGVSQSPSNKVTEKGKDVELRCDPISGHTALYWYRQSLGQGLEFLIYFQGNSAPDKSGLPSDRFSAERTGGSVSTLTIQRTQQEDSAVYLCASSPRTGPYEQYFGPGTRLTVT.

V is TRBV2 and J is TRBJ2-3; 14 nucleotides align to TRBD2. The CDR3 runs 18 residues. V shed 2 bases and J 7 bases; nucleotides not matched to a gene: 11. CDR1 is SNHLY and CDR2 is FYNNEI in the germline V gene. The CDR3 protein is CASSEIGGTSGRGNTQYF. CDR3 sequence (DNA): TGTGCCAGCAGTGAAATTGGCGGGACTAGCGGGAGAGGAAATACGCAGTATTTT. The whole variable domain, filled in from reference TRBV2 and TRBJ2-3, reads EPEVTQTPSHQVTQMGQEVILRCVPISNHLYFYWYRQILGQKVEFLVSFYNNEISEKSEIFDDQFSVERPDGSNFTLKIRSTKLEDSAMYFCASSEIGGTSGRGNTQYFGPGTRLTVL.

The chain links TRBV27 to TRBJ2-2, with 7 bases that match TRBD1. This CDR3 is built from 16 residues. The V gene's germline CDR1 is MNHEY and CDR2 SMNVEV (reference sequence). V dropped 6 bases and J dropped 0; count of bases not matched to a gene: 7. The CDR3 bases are TGTGCCAGCAGCCGAACCGGGACAGCGAACACCGGGGAGCTGTTTTTT. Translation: CASSRTGTANTGELFF.

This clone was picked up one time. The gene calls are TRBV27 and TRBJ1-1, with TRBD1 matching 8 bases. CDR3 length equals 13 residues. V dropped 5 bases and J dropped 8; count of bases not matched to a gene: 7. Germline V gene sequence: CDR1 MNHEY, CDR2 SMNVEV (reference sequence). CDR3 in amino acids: CASSRDRGTEAFF. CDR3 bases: TGTGCCAGCAGTAGAGACAGGGGCACCGAAGCTTTCTTT.

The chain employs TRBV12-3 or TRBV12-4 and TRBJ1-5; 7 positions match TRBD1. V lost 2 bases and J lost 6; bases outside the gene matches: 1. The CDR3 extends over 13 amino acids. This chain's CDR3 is CASSLTGAQPQHF. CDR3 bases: TGTGCCAGCAGTTTAACAGGGGCTCAGCCCCAGCATTTT.

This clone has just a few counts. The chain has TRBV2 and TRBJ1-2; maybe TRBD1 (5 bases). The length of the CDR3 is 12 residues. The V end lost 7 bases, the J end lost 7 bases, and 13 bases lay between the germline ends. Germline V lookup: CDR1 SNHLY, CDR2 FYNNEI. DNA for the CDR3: TGTGCCAGCATCCGGGGGTCTGTTGGCTACACCTTC. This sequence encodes CASIRGSVGYTF.

CDR3 in DNA: TGTGCCAGCAGCTTGGTGGGCAGGGGGTCGGCTAACTATGGCTACACCTTC. Amino acids: CASSLVGRGSANYGYTF. The V gene is TRBV5-6, the J gene TRBJ1-2; TRBD1 aligns across 7 bases. V gave up 0 bases and J gave up 0 bases; unmatched junction bases: 8. The germline gives CDR1 SGHDT, CDR2 YYEEEE. The CDR3 is 17 amino acids.